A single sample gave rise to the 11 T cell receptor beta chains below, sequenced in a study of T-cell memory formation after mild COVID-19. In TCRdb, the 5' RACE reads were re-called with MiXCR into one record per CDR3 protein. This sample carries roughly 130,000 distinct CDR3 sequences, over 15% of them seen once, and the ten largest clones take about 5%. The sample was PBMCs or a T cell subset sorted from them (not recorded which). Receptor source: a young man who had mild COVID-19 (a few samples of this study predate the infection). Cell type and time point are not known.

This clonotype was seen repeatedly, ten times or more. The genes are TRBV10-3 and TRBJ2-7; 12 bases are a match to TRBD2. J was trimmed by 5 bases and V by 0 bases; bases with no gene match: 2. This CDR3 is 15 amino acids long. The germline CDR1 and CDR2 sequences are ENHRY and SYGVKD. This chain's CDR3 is CAISESTSGGDEQYF. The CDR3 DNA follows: TGTGCCATCAGTGAGTCGACTAGCGGGGGCGACGAGCAGTACTTC.

This CDR3 reads CASSGPGTPTGELFF. The CDR3 DNA reads TGCGCCAGCAGCGGTCCCGGGACTCCAACCGGGGAGCTGTTTTTT. The chain couples TRBV10-1 to TRBJ2-2, with D perhaps TRBD2 (6 bases). V lost 6 bases, J lost 5 bases, and 16 bases lay in between. This CDR3 is built from 15 residues. Germline values: CDR1 WNHNN, CDR2 SYGVQD (reference sequence).

CDR3 sequence: CASSLAYRAEQFF. The CDR3 coding sequence is TGTGCCAGCAGTTTAGCTTACAGGGCTGAGCAGTTCTTC. The rearrangement uses TRBV12-3 or TRBV12-4 and TRBJ2-1; TRBD1 is a possible D gene (6 bases). Trimming took 0 bases from V and 9 from J, leaving 9 bases between them. The CDR3 consists of 13 residues.

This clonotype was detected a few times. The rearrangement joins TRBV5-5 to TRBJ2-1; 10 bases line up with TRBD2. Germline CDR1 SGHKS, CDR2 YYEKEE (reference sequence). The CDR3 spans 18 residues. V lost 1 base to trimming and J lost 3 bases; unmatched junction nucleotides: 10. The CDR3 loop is CASSLTLAGAPRYNEQFF. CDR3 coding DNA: TGTGCCAGCAGCTTGACTCTAGCGGGGGCCCCCCGCTACAATGAGCAGTTCTTC.

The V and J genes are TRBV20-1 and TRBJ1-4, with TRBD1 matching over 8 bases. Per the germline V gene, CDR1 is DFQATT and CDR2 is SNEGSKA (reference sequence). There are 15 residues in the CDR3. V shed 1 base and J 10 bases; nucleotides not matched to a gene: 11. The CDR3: CSARVDRQGAGKLFF. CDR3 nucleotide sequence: TGCAGTGCTAGAGTAGATCGGCAGGGGGCGGGAAAACTGTTTTTT.

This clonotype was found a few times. Written as DNA, the CDR3 is TGTGCCAGCACCCCGGGACTAACAAACAATGAGCAGTTCTTC. Residues: CASTPGLTNNEQFF. This sequence joins TRBV7-2 and TRBJ2-1, with 7 nucleotides matching TRBD2. This CDR3 spans 14 amino acids. Germline V gene data show CDR1 as SGHTA and CDR2 as FQGNSA. Trimming took 7 bases from V and 5 from J; bases not matched to a gene: 8.

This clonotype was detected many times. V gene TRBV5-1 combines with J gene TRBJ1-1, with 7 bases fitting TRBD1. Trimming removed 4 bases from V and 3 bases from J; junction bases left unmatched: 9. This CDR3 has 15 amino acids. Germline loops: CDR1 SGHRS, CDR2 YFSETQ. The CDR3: CASSEKTGMDTEAFF. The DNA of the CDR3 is TGCGCCAGCAGCGAGAAGACAGGGATGGACACTGAAGCTTTCTTT.

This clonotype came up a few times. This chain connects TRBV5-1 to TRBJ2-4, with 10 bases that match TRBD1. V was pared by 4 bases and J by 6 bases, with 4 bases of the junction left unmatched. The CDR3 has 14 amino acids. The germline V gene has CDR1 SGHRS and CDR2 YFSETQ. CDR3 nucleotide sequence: TGCGCCAGCAGCCCTGGACAGGGGGTAAACATTCAGTACTTC. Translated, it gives CASSPGQGVNIQYF.

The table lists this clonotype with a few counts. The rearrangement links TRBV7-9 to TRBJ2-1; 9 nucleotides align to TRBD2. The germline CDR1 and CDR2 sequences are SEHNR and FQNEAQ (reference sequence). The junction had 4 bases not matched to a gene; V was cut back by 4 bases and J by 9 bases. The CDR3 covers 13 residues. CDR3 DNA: TGTGCCAGCAGCTCCTTACTAGCGGGTGAGCAGTTCTTC. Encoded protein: CASSSLLAGEQFF.

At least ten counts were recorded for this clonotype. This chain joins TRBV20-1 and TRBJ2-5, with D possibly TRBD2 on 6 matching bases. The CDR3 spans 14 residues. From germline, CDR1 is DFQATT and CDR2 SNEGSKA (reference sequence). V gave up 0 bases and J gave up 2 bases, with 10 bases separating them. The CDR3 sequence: CSARDVGGQETQYF. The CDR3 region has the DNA TGCAGTGCTAGAGATGTGGGGGGACAAGAGACCCAGTACTTC.

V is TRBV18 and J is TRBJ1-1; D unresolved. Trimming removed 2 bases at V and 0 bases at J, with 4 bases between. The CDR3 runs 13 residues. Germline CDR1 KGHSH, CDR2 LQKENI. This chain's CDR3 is CASSPTLNTEAFF. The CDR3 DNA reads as TGTGCCAGCTCACCAACATTGAACACTGAAGCTTTCTTT.